This T cell receptor beta chain derives from a study of CD8 T cells in ankylosing spondylitis. The CDR3 has 13 amino acids. V was pared by 6 bases and J by 4 bases, with 3 bases of the junction left unmatched. Germline CDR1 is MNHNS and CDR2 is SASEGT. This clonotype was picked up a small number of times. Its target is unknown. A single record per CDR3 protein comes from TCRdb applying MiXCR to the 5' RACE reads. The sample holds over 600,000 distinct CDR3 sequences; around 20% are singletons and the top ten take 19%. Study results and caveats: Some motif variants had been reported before (in reactive arthritis synovial fluid and blood). What seemed typical of ankylosing spondylitis blood was a TCR beta motif built from several highly homologous variants.

The clonotype originates from a male donor with ankylosing spondylitis. The chain employs TRBV6-1 and TRBJ1-5, with 7 bases fitting TRBD1. Sequencing input: blood, either unsorted or a sorted T cell fraction (not recorded which). The CDR3, as DNA: TGTGCCAGCAGAGCGACAGGGAATCAGCCCCAGCATTTT. Translated, it gives CASRATGNQPQHF.